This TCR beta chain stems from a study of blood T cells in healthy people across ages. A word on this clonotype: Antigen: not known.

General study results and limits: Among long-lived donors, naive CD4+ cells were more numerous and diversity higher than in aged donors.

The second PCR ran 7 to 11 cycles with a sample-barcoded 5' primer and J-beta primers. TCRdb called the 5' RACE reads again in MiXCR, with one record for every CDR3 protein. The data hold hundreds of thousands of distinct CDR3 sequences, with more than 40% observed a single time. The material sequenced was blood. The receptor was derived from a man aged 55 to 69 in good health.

The CDR3 sequence: CASSFDSREQYF. The CDR3 bases are TGTGCCAGCAGCTTCGACAGCCGCGAGCAGTACTTC. The J gene is TRBJ2-7, the V gene TRBV5-6; tentatively, D is TRBD1 (5 bases). V was clipped by 2 bases and J by 6 bases, with 9 bases between them. Germline V gene data show CDR1 as SGHDT and CDR2 as YYEEEE. The length of the CDR3 is 12 residues. The entire variable domain, with the rest obtained from reference TRBV5-6 and TRBJ2-7, is as follows: DAGVTQSPTHLIKTRGQQVTLRCSPKSGHDTVSWYQQALGQGPQFIFQYYEEEERQRGNFPDRFSGHQFPNYSSELNVNALLLGDSALYLCASSFDSREQYFGPGTRLTVT.